The 10 T cell receptor beta chains below were found in one sample sequenced in a study of T cell changes during pregnancy in multiple sclerosis. Libraries were prepared by immunoSEQ multiplex PCR; TCRdb keeps only in-frame clonotypes and omits some of them. The sample lists tens of thousands of clones, 91% occurring once. The sequences come from peripheral blood, collected before pregnancy. The receptors shown here come from a female donor with multiple sclerosis, enrolled in a pregnancy study.

This clone has just a few counts. The chain couples TRBV4-1 to TRBJ2-1; tentatively, D is TRBD1 (5 bases). CDR3 length: 16 amino acids. V lost 5 bases and J 9 bases, leaving 23 bases between the germline ends. Germline values: CDR1 MGHRA, CDR2 YSYEKL. DNA of the CDR3: TGCGCCAGCAGCTTACAGGACCTAATTCAAACCGGTGAGCAGTTCTTC. It is translated as CASSLQDLIQTGEQFF.

The V and J genes are TRBV9 and TRBJ2-5; 8 bases are shared with TRBD2. CDR1 and CDR2 (germline): SGDLS, YYNGEE. The CDR3 is 15 residues long. The V and J ends lost 3 bases and 4 bases, in that order; junction bases with no gene match: 8. CDR3: CASSDPGGGGETQYF. For the CDR3, the DNA is TGTGCCAGCAGCGACCCCGGGGGGGGCGGAGAGACCCAGTACTTC.

This chain uses TRBV19 with TRBJ2-7; perhaps TRBD2 as D (5 bases). V dropped 4 bases and J dropped 2 bases, with 9 bases sitting between them. This CDR3 is 13 amino acids long. CDR1 LNHDA and CDR2 SQIVND come from the germline V gene (reference sequence). CDR3 region: CASSRGGTYEQYF. The DNA for the CDR3 is TGTGCCAGTAGTAGAGGAGGCACCTACGAGCAGTACTTC.

V gene TRBV9 combines with J gene TRBJ2-2, with D perhaps TRBD1 (5 bases). CDR1 SGDLS and CDR2 YYNGEE come from the germline V gene. Trimming pared 0 bases from V and 4 bases from J, leaving 13 bases between. This CDR3 is 16 amino acids long. The CDR3 nucleotides are TGTGCCAGCAGCGTAGGTACGACAGTTCTCACCGGGGAGCTGTTTTTT. It yields the protein CASSVGTTVLTGELFF.

The chain links TRBV27 to TRBJ2-3; 8 bases align to TRBD2. The CDR3 spans 18 residues. In germline, CDR1 is MNHEY, CDR2 SMNVEV (reference sequence). V gave up 1 base and J gave up 2 bases; unmatched junction bases: 11. The CDR3 coding sequence is TGTGCCAGCAGTTTATACGGTCGAGGGACTAGAGCCACAGATACGCAGTATTTT. Its protein is CASSLYGRGTRATDTQYF.

The V call is TRBV5-4, the J call TRBJ2-5, with D maybe TRBD1 (6 bases). Germline V lookup: CDR1 SGHNT, CDR2 YYREEE (reference sequence). CDR3 length equals 15 residues. V lost 5 bases, J lost 3 bases, and 17 bases lay in between. The DNA of the CDR3 is TGTGCCAGCAGTCGGACAGCATCCCGGGAAGAGACCCAGTACTTC. This encodes CASSRTASREETQYF.

The rearrangement joins TRBV6-4 to TRBJ2-1; TRBD2 matches at 8 bases. CDR1 is MRHNA, CDR2 SNTAGT, per germline. This CDR3 is 15 amino acids long. Trimming took 10 bases from V and 3 from J; bases not matched to a gene: 11. The CDR3 nucleotides are TGTGCCACCCTCCGGGGGGGCCCTGTCTACAATGAGCAGTTCTTC. Protein product: CATLRGGPVYNEQFF.

The gene calls are TRBV6-6 and TRBJ2-2, with D possibly TRBD1 on 5 matching bases. Germline lookup yields CDR1 MNHNY and CDR2 SVGAGI (reference sequence). Trimming took 7 bases from V and 6 from J, leaving 21 bases between them. The CDR3 is made up of 16 amino acids. As DNA, the CDR3 is TGTGCCAGCACCTCACAGGCGACCCTTTGGGCCGGGGAGCTGTTTTTT. Its protein product is CASTSQATLWAGELFF.

The V call is TRBV27, the J call TRBJ2-1; 11 bases align to TRBD2. Germline-derived CDR1 and CDR2 are MNHEY and SMNVEV (reference sequence). V lost 6 bases, J lost 4 bases, and 5 bases stayed unmatched. The CDR3 is 15 residues long. CDR3 bases: TGTGCCAGCAGCCCCGGGACTAGCGGTTACAATGAGCAGTTCTTC. Translation gives CASSPGTSGYNEQFF.

The V gene is TRBV6-6, the J gene TRBJ2-1, with TRBD2 as a possible D gene (5 bases). V lost 6 bases and J 0 bases, leaving 15 bases between the germline ends. Germline V gene lookup returns CDR1 MNHNY and CDR2 SVGAGI (reference sequence). The CDR3 sequence is 16 residues long. DNA for the CDR3: TGTGCCAGCAGCGACCCCGGGGAGAGCTCCTACAATGAGCAGTTCTTC. This translates into CASSDPGESSYNEQFF.